Listed below are T cell receptor beta chains from one sample, sequenced in a study of beta chain features in type 1 diabetes. This table comes from immunoSEQ multiplex PCR, and its TCRdb copy is limited to in-frame clones, with some not included. Of some 44,000 clones in the sample, around 52% were seen once. The material sequenced was Tregs from blood. The receptors stem from a woman aged 18-29 years in good health. Each CDR3 is given with its conserved first and last residue. The order of the fields is clone size, D gene, J gene, V gene, CDR3 DNA, CDR3 protein. A D gene is named only where the DNA matches it firmly. Clone size is not always given. Where it is, it says once, few, many or a class for expanded clones.

. | TRBD1 | TRBJ1-1 | TRBV30 | TGTGCCTGGAGTCTACGGACAGGGGAAGCTTTCTTT | CAWSLRTGEAFF
. | . | TRBJ1-5 | TRBV7-2 | TGTGCCAGCAGCTTCTTAGGAGTTAATCAGCCCCAGCATTTT | CASSFLGVNQPQHF
. | TRBD1 | TRBJ1-5 | TRBV9 | TGTGCCAGCAGTCGACTACAGGGGCAGGGCAATCAGCCCCAGCATTTT | CASSRLQGQGNQPQHF
. | . | TRBJ2-1 | TRBV11-3 | TGTGCCAGCAGCTTAGATTACAGCCTCAATGAGCAGTTCTTC | CASSLDYSLNEQFF
few | TRBD2 | TRBJ2-3 | TRBV5-4 | TGTGCCAGCAGCCGGACTAGCGGTAGCACAGATACGCAGTATTTT | CASSRTSGSTDTQYF
. | TRBD1 | TRBJ1-2 | TRBV10-3 | TGTGCCATCAGAGACAGGGAAGGGGGAGGCTACACCTTC | CAIRDREGGGYTF
. | . | TRBJ1-5 | TRBV6-6 | TGTGCCAGCAGCTTAGGAGGGAATACCCAGCCCCAGCATTTT | CASSLGGNTQPQHF
. | TRBD2 | TRBJ2-7 | TRBV25-1 | TGTGCCAGCAGTAGCCTAGCGGGAGCTTACGAGCAGTACTTC | CASSSLAGAYEQYF
. | TRBD2 | TRBJ2-1 | TRBV19 | TGTGCCAGTAGTCCAGGGACTAGCGGGAGTGCCAGCCACAATGAGCAGTTCTTC | CASSPGTSGSASHNEQFF
. | . | TRBJ1-2 | TRBV4-1 | TGCGCCAGCAGCCATTTAGGAGGGGAAAACTATGGCTACACCTTC | CASSHLGGENYGYTF
. | . | TRBJ1-1 | TRBV28 | TGTGCCAGCCCTCCCGGGCAGGGTCGGGACACTGAAGCTTTCTTT | CASPPGQGRDTEAFF
. | TRBD1 | TRBJ1-2 | TRBV28 | TGTGCCAGCAGTCCCCCCGGGACAGGGGTTAACTATGGCTACACCTTC | CASSPPGTGVNYGYTF